Presented here are 20 T cell receptor beta chains from one specimen sequenced in a study of blood T cells in healthy people across ages. Together with a sample-barcoded 5' primer, a J-beta primer mix was included in a second PCR lasting about 7 to 11 cycles. Via MiXCR, TCRdb re-called the 5' RACE reads, giving one row per CDR3 protein. The sample contains around 1,100,000 distinct CDR3 sequences, roughly two fifths of which appear only once. Source material: blood. These receptors were taken from a man aged 18 to 30 in good health.

The chain joins TRBV29-1 to TRBJ2-3, with 10 bases matching TRBD2. The CDR3 has 17 residues. V was clipped by 4 bases and J by 0 bases; unmatched bases: 10. Germline CDR1 SQVTM, CDR2 ANQGSEA. The CDR3 spells CSVVWVAGGVSTDTQYF. The DNA for the CDR3 is TGCAGCGTTGTGTGGGTAGCGGGGGGCGTGAGCACAGATACGCAGTATTTT.

This clonotype occurred many times. The CDR3 nucleotides are TGTGCCAGCAGCTTAGGAAAACAGGGGTACAATGAGCAGTTCTTC. This translates into CASSLGKQGYNEQFF. V is TRBV7-2 and J is TRBJ2-1, with 7 bases aligning to TRBD1. The CDR3 is made up of 15 amino acids. The ends lost 1 base at V and 4 bases at J; junction bases unmatched: 4. Germline CDR1 is SGHTA and CDR2 is FQGNSA.

There are a few counts of this clonotype. This chain joins TRBV12-5 and TRBJ1-2, with 10 bases that match TRBD1. Germline V gene lookup returns CDR1 LGHNT and CDR2 FRNRAP. J lost 6 bases, V lost 5 bases, and 6 bases had no gene match. This CDR3 is built from 14 residues. CDR3 bases: TGTGCTAGTGGTCTCTTTGGGACAGGGGATGGCTACACCTTC. Its translation: CASGLFGTGDGYTF. Supplemented by reference TRBV12-5 and TRBJ1-2, the full variable domain reads DARVTQTPRHKVTEMGQEVTMRCQPILGHNTVFWYRQTMMQGLELLAYFRNRAPLDDSGMPKDRFSAEMPDATLATLKIQPSEPRDSAVYFCASGLFGTGDGYTFGSGTRLTVV.

The V call is TRBV28, the J call TRBJ2-1; D is ambiguous. The V end lost 2 bases, the J end lost 10 bases, and 9 bases lay between the germline ends. The CDR3 is 12 residues long. In germline, CDR1 is MDHEN, CDR2 SYDVKM. The CDR3 protein is CASSLPIREQFF. The CDR3 bases are TGTGCCAGCAGTTTACCCATTAGGGAGCAGTTCTTC.

This chain connects TRBV3-1 to TRBJ2-2, with D maybe TRBD2 (5 bases). Trimming shortened V by 0 bases and J by 4 bases, and 15 bases separated the two germline ends. CDR3 length equals 17 residues. Germline lookup yields CDR1 LGHDT and CDR2 YNNKEL (reference sequence). As DNA, the CDR3 is TGTGCCAGCAGCCAAGATCCTAGCAGAAGGATCACCGGGGAGCTGTTTTTT. Translated, it gives CASSQDPSRRITGELFF.

The gene calls are TRBV20-1 and TRBJ2-2; D uncertain. Trimming cost V 5 bases and J 0 bases, with 10 bases left between them. Germline V CDR1 and CDR2: DFQATT, SNEGSKA (reference sequence). This CDR3 is built from 14 residues. The DNA for the CDR3 is TGCAGTGCTTCTCTGACTTCGAACACCGGGGAGCTGTTTTTT. Protein sequence: CSASLTSNTGELFF.

The chain recombines TRBV6-1 with TRBJ2-6; D is uncertain. Trimming stripped 5 bases from V and 0 bases from J, with 23 bases between. CDR1 is MNHNS and CDR2 is SASEGT in the germline V gene. This CDR3 has 20 residues. The CDR3 DNA is TGTGCCAGCAGTACAAGCGACACCAAACCCACTAACTCTGGGGCCAACGTCCTGACTTTC. Protein product: CASSTSDTKPTNSGANVLTF.

V gene TRBV5-6 combines with J gene TRBJ2-5; D is unresolved. CDR1 SGHDT and CDR2 YYEEEE come from the germline V gene. V lost 4 bases, J lost 3 bases, and 10 bases lay in between. CDR3 length: 13 residues. CDR3 in amino acids: CASSPRIKETQYF. The CDR3, as DNA: TGTGCCAGCAGCCCACGGATAAAAGAGACCCAGTACTTC. Full variable domain (remainder filled in from reference TRBV5-6 and TRBJ2-5): DAGVTQSPTHLIKTRGQQVTLRCSPKSGHDTVSWYQQALGQGPQFIFQYYEEEERQRGNFPDRFSGHQFPNYSSELNVNALLLGDSALYLCASSPRIKETQYFGPGTRLLVL.

Turning to this clonotype: It differs at one base from a far larger clone, so likely a read error. The gene calls are TRBV5-1 and TRBJ2-1; D might be TRBD2 (6 bases). This CDR3 is 11 amino acids long. In germline, CDR1 is SGHRS, CDR2 YFSETQ. The DNA for the CDR3 is TGCACCAGCAGCCTCAGCGGGGAGCAGTTCTTC. Residues: CTSSLSGEQFF.

The sample holds many counts of this clonotype. The chain links TRBV29-1 to TRBJ2-3; maybe TRBD2 (6 bases). The CDR3 totals 15 residues. CDR1 and CDR2 from the germline V gene are SQVTM and ANQGSEA. V dropped 5 bases and J dropped 6 bases, with 21 bases sitting between them. CDR3 amino acids: CSVLHPQRVRDTQYF. CDR3 DNA sequence: TGCAGCGTTCTCCACCCCCAGCGGGTTAGGGATACGCAGTATTTT.

This chain joins TRBV7-2 and TRBJ1-1; D may be TRBD1 (5 bases). The ends were cut back, 3 bases at V and 6 bases at J, with 8 bases in the middle. The CDR3 is 12 residues long. CDR1 is SGHTA and CDR2 is FQGNSA in the germline V gene. The CDR3 nucleotides read TGTGCCAGCAGCTTTTGGGGCCCTGAAGCTTTCTTT. This gives the protein CASSFWGPEAFF.

This sequence joins TRBV7-9 and TRBJ2-4; 8 bases map to TRBD1. Looked up from germline, CDR1 is SEHNR and CDR2 is FQNEAQ (reference sequence). The CDR3 has 14 amino acids. V shed 5 bases and J 5 bases; nucleotides not matched to a gene: 5. The CDR3 sequence is CASSPGQGQNIQYF. The CDR3, as DNA: TGTGCCAGCAGCCCAGGACAGGGCCAAAACATTCAGTACTTC.

As regards this clonotype: Because the CDR3 is missing its conserved closing phenylalanine or tryptophan, this is likely a read error. The genes are TRBV29-1 and TRBJ2-5, with 7 bases matching TRBD1. J lost 2 bases, V lost 1 base, and 16 bases had no gene match. The CDR3 runs to 18 residues. Germline assignment: CDR1 SQVTM and CDR2 ANQGSEA. Here the CDR3 reads CSVEGGRGRILRQETQYY. In DNA form, the CDR3 reads TGCAGCGTTGAAGGAGGTAGGGGGCGTATCTTAAGACAAGAGACCCAGTACTAC.

In its sample, this clonotype was seen a few times. The chain is built from TRBV9 and TRBJ1-3, with 8 bases fitting TRBD1. Germline CDR1 is SGDLS and CDR2 is YYNGEE. V trimming: 0 bases; J trimming: 3 bases; junction bases outside the gene matches: 5. The CDR3 is 16 amino acids. For the CDR3, the DNA is TGTGCCAGCAGCGTAGTCTCAGGGGGCATTGGAAACACCATATATTTT. This sequence encodes CASSVVSGGIGNTIYF.

This clonotype showed up just a few times. This chain links TRBV6-5 with TRBJ1-4; tentative D call: TRBD1 (6 bases). CDR3 length: 14 amino acids. Germline V gives CDR1 MNHEY, CDR2 SVGAGI. The V end lost 6 bases, the J end lost 12 bases, and 20 bases lay between the germline ends. The CDR3 nucleotides read TGTGCCAGCAGACCCGACAGGTTCCGTCTTCAACTGTTTTTT. Its translation is CASRPDRFRLQLFF.

This clonotype was detected only a few times. V is TRBV9 and J is TRBJ1-5, with a weak D call TRBD1 (5 bases). V shed 4 bases and J shed 2 bases, with 16 bases lying between them. The CDR3 consists of 16 residues. The germline CDR1 and CDR2 sequences are SGDLS and YYNGEE. The CDR3 sequence is CASSPASGMGNQPQHF. The CDR3, as DNA: TGTGCCAGCAGCCCGGCGTCAGGGATGGGCAATCAGCCCCAGCATTTT.

This clonotype was seen a few times. V is TRBV9 and J is TRBJ2-3, with a possible D match to TRBD1 (6 bases). This CDR3 is built from 15 residues. Germline CDR1 reads SGDLS; CDR2 reads YYNGEE. V dropped 0 bases and J dropped 5 bases, with 13 bases sitting between them. The CDR3 sequence is CASSVAEGVGDTQYF. CDR3 bases: TGTGCCAGCAGCGTAGCAGAGGGGGTAGGAGATACGCAGTATTTT. The whole variable domain, remainder taken from reference TRBV9 and TRBJ2-3, is DSGVTQTPKHLITATGQRVTLRCSPRSGDLSVYWYQQSLDQGLQFLIQYYNGEERAKGNILERFSAQQFPDLHSELNLSSLELGDSALYFCASSVAEGVGDTQYFGPGTRLTVL.

The chain links TRBV3-1 to TRBJ1-1; no clear D. Between the trimmed V and J ends, which lost 0 bases and 7 bases, there was a span of 9 bases. The CDR3 has 13 residues. Germline V CDR1 and CDR2: LGHDT, YNNKEL (reference sequence). CDR3 amino acids: CASSQETRGEAFF. DNA of the CDR3: TGTGCCAGCAGCCAAGAAACGAGAGGTGAAGCTTTCTTT. Full variable domain (remainder filled in from reference TRBV3-1 and TRBJ1-1): DTAVSQTPKYLVTQMGNDKSIKCEQNLGHDTMYWYKQDSKKFLKIMFSYNNKELIINETVPNRFSPKSPDKAHLNLHINSLELGDSAVYFCASSQETRGEAFFGQGTRLTVV.

This clonotype was detected only a few times. This sequence joins TRBV5-1 and TRBJ2-3; possibly TRBD1 for D (6 bases). Trimming removed 2 bases at V and 4 bases at J, with 11 bases between. Germline assignment: CDR1 SGHRS and CDR2 YFSETQ. This CDR3 region has 14 residues. This chain's CDR3 is CASSLNRVSDTQYF. The CDR3 region has the DNA TGCGCCAGCAGCTTAAACAGGGTTTCAGATACGCAGTATTTT.

This clonotype turned up a few times. The V call is TRBV27, the J call TRBJ2-2; 8 nucleotides line up with TRBD2. The CDR3 covers 15 residues. Germline CDR1 and CDR2: MNHEY and SMNVEV (reference sequence). V trimming: 7 bases; J trimming: 4 bases; junction bases outside the gene matches: 8. The CDR3 loop reads CASTSFGGGTGELFF. The CDR3 region has the DNA TGTGCCAGCACTTCATTCGGGGGGGGCACCGGGGAGCTGTTTTTT.